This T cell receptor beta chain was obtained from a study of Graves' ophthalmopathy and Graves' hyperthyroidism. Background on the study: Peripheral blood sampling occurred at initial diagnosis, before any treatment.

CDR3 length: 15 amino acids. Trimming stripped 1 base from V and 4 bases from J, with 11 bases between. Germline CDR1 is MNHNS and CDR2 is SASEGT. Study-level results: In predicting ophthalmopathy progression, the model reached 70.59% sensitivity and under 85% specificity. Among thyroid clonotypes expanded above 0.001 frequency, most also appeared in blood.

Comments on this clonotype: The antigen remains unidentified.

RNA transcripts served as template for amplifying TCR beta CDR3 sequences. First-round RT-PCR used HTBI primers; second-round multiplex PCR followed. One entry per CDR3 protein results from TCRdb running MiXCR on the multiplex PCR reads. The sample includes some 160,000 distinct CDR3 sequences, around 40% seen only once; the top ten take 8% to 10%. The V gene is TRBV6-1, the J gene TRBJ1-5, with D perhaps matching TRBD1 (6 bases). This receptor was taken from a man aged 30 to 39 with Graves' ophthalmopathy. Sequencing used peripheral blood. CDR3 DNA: TGTGCCAGCAGTGAAGATACAGGGCGAAATCAGCCCCAGCATTTT. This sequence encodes CASSEDTGRNQPQHF.